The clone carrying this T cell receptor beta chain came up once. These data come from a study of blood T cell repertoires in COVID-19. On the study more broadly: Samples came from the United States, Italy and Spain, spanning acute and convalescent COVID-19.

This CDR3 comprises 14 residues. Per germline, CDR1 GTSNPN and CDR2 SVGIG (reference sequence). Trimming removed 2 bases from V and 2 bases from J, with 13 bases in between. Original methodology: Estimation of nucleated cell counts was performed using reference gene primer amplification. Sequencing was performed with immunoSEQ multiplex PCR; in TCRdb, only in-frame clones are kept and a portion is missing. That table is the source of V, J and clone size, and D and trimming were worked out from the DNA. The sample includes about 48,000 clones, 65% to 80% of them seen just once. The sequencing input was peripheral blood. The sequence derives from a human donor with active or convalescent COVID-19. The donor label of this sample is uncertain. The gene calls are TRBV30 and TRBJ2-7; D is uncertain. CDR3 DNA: TGTGCCTGGAGTTACAGCAGAAGAACCTACGAGCAGTACTTC. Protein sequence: CAWSYSRRTYEQYF. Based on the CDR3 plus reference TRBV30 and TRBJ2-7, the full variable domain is SQTIHQWPATLVQPVGSPLSLECTVEGTSNPNLYWYRQAAGRGLQLLFYSVGIGQISSEVPQNLSASRPQDRQFILSSKKLLLSDSGFYLCAWSYSRRTYEQYFGPGTRLTVT.